The 24 T cell receptor beta chains reported below all come from one sample, sequenced in a study of Ad26.COV2.S vaccination and SARS-CoV-2 variants. TCRdb keeps only in-frame clones here, not all; method: immunoSEQ multiplex PCR. The repertoire consists of about 350,000 clones, with 88% occurring once and the leading ten covering approximately 5.9%. The sample's treatment: 15 to 20 received Ad26.COV2.S at low or high dose, single or two shots; about 5 received placebo; per-sample allocation not given. Day 63 following the first vaccine or placebo injection was when the samples were taken. The specimen comprised peripheral blood, sampled in a trial of Ad26.COV2.S vaccine versus placebo. Receptor source: a person between 18 and 65 years old who received the Ad26.COV2.S COVID-19 vaccine or a placebo.

The chain couples TRBV7-9 to TRBJ1-4; D perhaps matches TRBD1 (5 bases). V was shortened by 5 bases and J by 8 bases, with 18 bases between the two germline ends. The CDR3 has 15 amino acids. Germline CDR1 SEHNR, CDR2 FQNEAQ (reference sequence). CDR3 DNA: TGTGCCAGCAGCCCGCCCCAGGGATCTGGGGAAAAACTGTTTTTT. Amino acids: CASSPPQGSGEKLFF.

V usage is TRBV7-3 and J usage is TRBJ1-5; 8 bases match TRBD1. Germline CDR1 and CDR2: SGHTA and FQGTGA. V gave up 5 bases and J gave up 5 bases; unmatched junction bases: 11. CDR3 size: 16 residues. The chain's CDR3 is CASSLGTGKQDQPQHF. DNA for the CDR3: TGTGCCAGCAGCCTTGGGACAGGTAAACAGGATCAGCCCCAGCATTTT.

At least ten counts were recorded for this clone. The chain combines TRBV6-6 with TRBJ2-7; a weak D match, TRBD1 (5 bases). V lost 2 bases to trimming and J lost 1 base, with 9 bases between them. The CDR3 loop spans 14 amino acids. CDR1 is MNHNY, CDR2 SVGAGI, per germline (reference sequence). The CDR3 protein is CASSYAQGSYEQYF. The DNA of the CDR3 is TGTGCCAGCAGTTACGCGCAGGGATCCTACGAGCAGTACTTC.

The chain has TRBV11-3 and TRBJ1-3, with 7 bases that match TRBD1. Germline assignment: CDR1 SGHNT and CDR2 YENEEA. The CDR3 runs 12 residues. With V trimmed by 6 bases and J by 13 bases, 9 bases remained unmatched. The CDR3 region has the DNA TGTGCCAGCAGACATACAGGGGCAGTAATATATTTT. Amino acid sequence: CASRHTGAVIYF.

V and J are TRBV5-4 and TRBJ2-2, with 9 bases fitting TRBD1. Germline V lookup: CDR1 SGHNT, CDR2 YYREEE (reference sequence). The CDR3 contains 17 residues. The trim removed 5 bases at V and 4 bases at J, leaving 12 bases unmatched. As DNA, the CDR3 is TGTGCCAGCAGTTCCACCGGGACAGGGCGGTTCACCGGGGAGCTGTTTTTT. Encoded protein: CASSSTGTGRFTGELFF.

V is TRBV6-2 or TRBV6-3 and J is TRBJ2-3, with 8 bases fitting TRBD2. Germline CDR1 MNHEY, CDR2 SVGEGT. The CDR3 covers 16 residues. J lost 3 bases, V lost 0 bases, and 5 bases had no gene match. CDR3 loop: CASSYSTIAGTDTQYF. The CDR3 DNA sequence: TGTGCCAGCAGTTACTCGACGATAGCGGGGACAGATACGCAGTATTTT.

The chain links TRBV27 to TRBJ2-3, with D tentatively TRBD2 (6 bases). The V gene lost 9 bases and the J gene lost 4 bases, with 14 bases spanning the gap. Germline V gene lookup returns CDR1 MNHEY and CDR2 SMNVEV (reference sequence). The CDR3 is 13 residues long. The CDR3 DNA follows: TGTGCCAGTTACGGGAGTGACTCAGATACGCAGTATTTT. This translates into CASYGSDSDTQYF.

V and J are TRBV24-1 and TRBJ2-1; D is unresolved. V was cut by 2 bases and J by 7 bases, with 8 bases left in between. Germline V gene sequence: CDR1 KGHDR, CDR2 SFDVKD. CDR3 length: 13 residues. The CDR3 DNA sequence: TGTGCCACCAGTGATTGGGCTACTAATGAGCAGTTCTTC. It translates to CATSDWATNEQFF.

This chain links TRBV28 with TRBJ2-7; 7 bases line up with TRBD2. Germline values: CDR1 MDHEN, CDR2 SYDVKM. Losses at the gene ends were 6 bases for V and 6 bases for J; bases not matched to a gene: 11. The CDR3 has 14 amino acids. The CDR3, as DNA: TGTGCCAGCAGGATTGGGACCCCGGGAGGCGAGCAGTACTTC. Translating gives CASRIGTPGGEQYF.

The table lists this clone with a count of one. The chain employs TRBV5-4 and TRBJ2-7, with 7 bases lining up with TRBD1. Per germline, CDR1 SGHNT and CDR2 YYREEE (reference sequence). V was clipped by 4 bases and J by 2 bases; unmatched bases: 6. The CDR3 is 14 residues long. The CDR3 reads CASSTRQGPYEQYF. CDR3 nucleotide sequence: TGTGCCAGCAGCACCCGACAGGGTCCCTACGAGCAGTACTTC.

V gene TRBV5-1 combines with J gene TRBJ2-5, with a tentative D call TRBD1 (5 bases). CDR3 length: 15 amino acids. From germline, CDR1 is SGHRS and CDR2 YFSETQ. V was trimmed by 1 base and J by 2 bases, leaving 12 bases between them. In DNA form, the CDR3 reads TGCGCCAGCAGCTTGATCGCGACAGATCAAGAGACCCAGTACTTC. Translation: CASSLIATDQETQYF.

The CDR3 DNA reads as TGTGCCTGGAGGGACCTCGGGGCCCTCAGGTCACCCCTCCACTTT. It yields the protein CAWRDLGALRSPLHF. V and J are TRBV30 and TRBJ1-6, with D maybe TRBD1 (5 bases). Trimming stripped 3 bases from V and 10 bases from J, with 19 bases between. Germline loops: CDR1 GTSNPN, CDR2 SVGIG (reference sequence). The CDR3 runs to 15 residues.

V and J are TRBV6-5 and TRBJ1-1, with D hard to call. The CDR3 runs to 14 residues. Trimming cost V 0 bases and J 5 bases, with 10 bases left between them. Germline V lookup: CDR1 MNHEY, CDR2 SVGAGI. The CDR3 DNA reads TGTGCCAGCAGTTACTCGAGGTTTGGGACTGAAGCTTTCTTT. This sequence encodes CASSYSRFGTEAFF.

Only one count was recorded for this clone. The chain is built from TRBV6-5 and TRBJ1-1, with D possibly TRBD1 on 5 matching bases. Per the germline V gene, CDR1 is MNHEY and CDR2 is SVGAGI. The CDR3 has 14 residues. The V end lost 7 bases, the J end lost 0 bases, and 12 bases lay between the germline ends. The CDR3 region is CASTRERMNTEAFF. CDR3 nucleotide sequence: TGTGCCAGCACCAGGGAGCGAATGAACACTGAAGCTTTCTTT.

Notes on this clone: The junction shows a germline mismatch at one end, possibly a read error. The same CDR3 arises from other DNA sequences in this sample as well. The chain recombines TRBV18 with TRBJ2-7; no definite D call. The CDR3 covers 11 residues. Germline V gene lookup returns CDR1 KGHSH and CDR2 LQKENI. This CDR3 reads CASSPRYEQYF. CDR3 bases: TGTGCCAGCTCACCGAGATACGAGCAGTACTTT.

The chain links TRBV9 to TRBJ2-7, with TRBD1 matching 9 bases. Germline CDR1 SGDLS, CDR2 YYNGEE. This CDR3 has 15 residues. V was pared by 0 bases and J by 2 bases, with 3 bases of the junction left unmatched. The CDR3 reads CASSVEGQGAYEQYF. The CDR3 DNA reads as TGTGCCAGCAGCGTAGAGGGACAGGGTGCCTACGAGCAGTACTTC.

V and J are TRBV7-3 and TRBJ2-1, with 10 bases aligning to TRBD2. Germline V gene lookup returns CDR1 SGHTA and CDR2 FQGTGA. The CDR3 runs 15 residues. V was clipped by 5 bases and J by 9 bases; unmatched bases: 10. CDR3 sequence: CASSLQAGGPVEQFF. CDR3 DNA: TGTGCCAGCAGCCTCCAAGCGGGGGGGCCGGTTGAGCAGTTCTTC.

This chain joins TRBV19 and TRBJ2-5, with D perhaps TRBD1 or TRBD2 (5 bases each). V lost 1 base and J 7 bases, leaving 13 bases between the germline ends. CDR3 length: 14 amino acids. CDR1 and CDR2 from the germline V gene are LNHDA and SQIVND (reference sequence). CDR3 sequence reads: CASSIGGPSMTQYF. The CDR3 nucleotides are TGTGCCAGTAGTATAGGGGGACCCTCCATGACCCAGTACTTC.

The V call is TRBV7-9, the J call TRBJ2-7; D gene unclear. Germline loops: CDR1 SEHNR, CDR2 FQNEAQ (reference sequence). Trimming stripped 7 bases from V and 2 bases from J, with 12 bases between. The CDR3 spans 13 residues. The CDR3: CASTTDLTYEQYF. CDR3 nucleotides: TGTGCCAGCACCACGGATCTTACCTACGAGCAGTACTTC.

The chain couples TRBV7-2 to TRBJ2-1, with 12 bases aligning to TRBD2. The CDR3 contains 16 residues. J lost 10 bases, V lost 5 bases, and 12 bases had no gene match. The germline CDR1 and CDR2 sequences are SGHTA and FQGNSA. This chain's CDR3 is CASSPTRLAGEDEQFF. The CDR3 nucleotides read TGTGCCAGCAGCCCCACGAGACTAGCGGGAGAGGACGAGCAGTTCTTC.

This sequence joins TRBV7-2 and TRBJ2-3; D tentatively fits TRBD1 or TRBD2 (5 bases each). Trimming took off 1 base at V and 3 bases at J, with 8 bases between the two ends. This CDR3 is 14 amino acids long. Germline V gene data show CDR1 as SGHTA and CDR2 as FQGNSA. The chain's CDR3 is CASSLGGATDTQYF. For the CDR3, the DNA is TGTGCCAGCAGCTTAGGAGGGGCAACAGATACGCAGTATTTT.

The chain recombines TRBV25-1 with TRBJ1-2; no reliable D call. The CDR3 contains 11 residues. Trimming took 5 bases from V and 4 from J, leaving 5 bases between them. CDR1 is MGHDK, CDR2 SYGVNS, per germline. This chain's CDR3 is CASSQVYGYTF. The CDR3 DNA reads TGTGCCAGCAGTCAAGTCTATGGCTACACCTTC.

This chain links TRBV21-1 with TRBJ1-2. TRBV21-1 constitutes a pseudogene. This CDR3 has 17 amino acids. The CDR3 loop reads CASNSPGPGHEVYGYTF. Written as DNA, the CDR3 is TGTGCCAGCAACTCACCGGGACCCGGTCATGAAGTTTATGGCTACACCTTC.

The chain has TRBV5-8 and TRBJ1-5; unclear D gene. There are 14 residues in the CDR3. With 0 bases removed from V and 4 bases from J, the gap between germline ends came to 8 bases. Germline CDR1 reads SGHTS; CDR2 reads YDEGEE. The chain's CDR3 is CASSLDSLNQPQHF. In nucleotides, the CDR3 is TGTGCCAGCAGCTTGGACAGTCTTAATCAGCCCCAGCATTTT.